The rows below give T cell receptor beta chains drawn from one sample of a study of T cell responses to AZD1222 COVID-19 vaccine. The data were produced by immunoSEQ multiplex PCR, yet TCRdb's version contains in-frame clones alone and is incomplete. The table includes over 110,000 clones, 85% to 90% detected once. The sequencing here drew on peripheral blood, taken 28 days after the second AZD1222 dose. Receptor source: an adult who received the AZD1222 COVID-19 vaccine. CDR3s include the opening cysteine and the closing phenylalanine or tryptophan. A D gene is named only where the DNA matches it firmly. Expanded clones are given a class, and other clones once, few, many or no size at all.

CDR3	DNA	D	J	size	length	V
CASSLAIRSSGNTIYF	TGTGCCAGCAGCTTAGCGATTAGGTCCTCTGGAAACACCATATATTTT	.	TRBJ1-3	.	16	TRBV11-2
CASSLGTGTITEQYF	TGCGCCAGCAGCTTGGGGACCGGGACAATCACCGAGCAGTACTTC	.	TRBJ2-7	.	15	TRBV5-1
CASSVGQGDEKLFF	TGTGCCAGCAGCGTTGGGCAGGGTGACGAAAAACTGTTTTTT	.	TRBJ1-4	.	14	TRBV9
CASSTLVGARQPQHF	TGTGCCAGCAGTACACTGGTGGGGGCCCGTCAGCCCCAGCATTTT	.	TRBJ1-5	.	15	TRBV6-6
CASSHRSGSSYNEQFF	TGTGCCAGCAGCCACCGGAGCGGGAGCTCCTACAATGAGCAGTTCTTC	TRBD2	TRBJ2-1	.	16	TRBV9
CATRGGTIAGELFF	TGTGCCACCCGCGGGGGGACTATCGCCGGGGAGCTGTTTTTT	TRBD2	TRBJ2-2	.	14	TRBV7-2
CASSSGSHGSYNEQFF	TGTGCCAGCAGCTCAGGTTCTCACGGCTCCTACAATGAGCAGTTCTTC	.	TRBJ2-1	.	16	TRBV7-2
CASSITGIDNSPLHF	TGTGCCAGTAGTATAACGGGGATCGATAATTCACCCCTCCACTTT	.	TRBJ1-6	.	15	TRBV19
CASARPGGRGSEKLFF	TGTGCCAGCGCCCGGCCGGGGGGCAGGGGCAGTGAAAAACTGTTTTTT	.	TRBJ1-4	.	16	TRBV19
CASSFTSGGAGADTQYF	TGCGCCAGCAGCTTTACTAGCGGGGGGGCCGGCGCAGATACGCAGTATTTT	TRBD2	TRBJ2-3	.	17	TRBV5-1
CASSLVRTAKNIQYF	TGTGCCAGCAGCTTAGTAAGGACAGCAAAAAACATTCAGTACTTC	.	TRBJ2-4	.	15	TRBV7-2
CASSPGPFRTESGANVLTF	TGTGCCAGCAGCCCAGGACCTTTCCGGACGGAATCTGGGGCCAACGTCCTGACTTTC	.	TRBJ2-6	.	19	TRBV11-2
CASSFLPSGSRGNEQFF	TGCGCCAGCAGCTTTCTACCTAGCGGGAGTAGAGGCAATGAGCAGTTCTTC	TRBD2	TRBJ2-1	once	17	TRBV5-1